Here is one T cell receptor beta chain with its context. These data originate in a study of blood T cell repertoires in COVID-19. Across the whole study: COVID-19 samples, acute and convalescent, were from the United States, Italy and Spain.

As originally analysed: Amplified reference gene primers provided the basis for estimating nucleated cell counts. Libraries were prepared by immunoSEQ multiplex PCR; TCRdb keeps only in-frame clonotypes and omits some of them. V and J calls and clone size are given by that table; D and trimming were obtained from the DNA. The table includes roughly 230,000 clones, about 87% detected once. Germline lookup yields CDR1 MDHEN and CDR2 SYDVKM. CDR3 length equals 14 residues. V lost 6 bases to trimming and J lost 2 bases, with 11 bases between them. The J gene is TRBJ1-5, the V gene TRBV28; D unresolved. The sample was peripheral blood. The source is a man aged 65-85 years with acute or convalescent COVID-19. This CDR3 reads CASSRLRGNQPQHF. The DNA for the CDR3 is TGTGCCAGCAGCCGATTACGGGGCAATCAGCCCCAGCATTTT.